This T cell receptor (beta chain) was identified during a study of blood T cell repertoires in COVID-19. Study context: Donors in the United States, Italy and Spain gave samples during acute or convalescent COVID-19. T cells, B-cell-depleted T cells, or PBMCs provided the cDNA or gDNA that served as material.

The germline V and J ends were trimmed by 4 bases and 0 bases, with 10 bases remaining between them. The CDR3 length is 15 residues. Germline lookup yields CDR1 MGHRA and CDR2 YSYEKL. Methods used by the authors: Estimation of nucleated cell counts relied on the amplification of reference gene primers. Generated by immunoSEQ multiplex PCR, the TCRdb table keeps only in-frame clones and is missing some. The DNA was the basis for D and trimming; V, J and clone size are from that table. The sample contains tens of thousands of clones, roughly four fifths of which appear only once. The sequencing input was peripheral blood. This TCR was sampled from a human donor in a cohort sampled during active COVID-19. The chain combines TRBV4-1 with TRBJ1-5; no reliable D call. In DNA form, the CDR3 reads TGCGCCAGCAGCCTAGTTAGCCATAGCAATCAGCCCCAGCATTTT. It is translated as CASSLVSHSNQPQHF.